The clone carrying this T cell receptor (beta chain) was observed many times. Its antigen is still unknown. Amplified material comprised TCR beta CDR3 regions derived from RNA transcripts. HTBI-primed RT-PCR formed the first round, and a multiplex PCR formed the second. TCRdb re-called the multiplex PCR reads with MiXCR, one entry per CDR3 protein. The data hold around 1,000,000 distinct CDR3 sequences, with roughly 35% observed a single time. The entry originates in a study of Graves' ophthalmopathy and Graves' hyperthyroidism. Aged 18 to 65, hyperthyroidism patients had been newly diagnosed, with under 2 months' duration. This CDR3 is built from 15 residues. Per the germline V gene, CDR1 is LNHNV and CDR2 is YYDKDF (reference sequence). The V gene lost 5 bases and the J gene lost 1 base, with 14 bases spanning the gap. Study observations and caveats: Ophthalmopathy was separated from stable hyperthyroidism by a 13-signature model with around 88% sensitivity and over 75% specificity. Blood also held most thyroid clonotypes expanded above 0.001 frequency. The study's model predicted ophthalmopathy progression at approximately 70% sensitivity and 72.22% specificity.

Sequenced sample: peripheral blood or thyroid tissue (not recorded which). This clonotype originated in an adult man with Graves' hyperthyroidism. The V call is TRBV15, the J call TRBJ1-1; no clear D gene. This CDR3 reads CATSARLDGNTEAFF. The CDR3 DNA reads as TGTGCCACCAGCGCCAGGTTAGATGGGAACACTGAAGCTTTCTTT.